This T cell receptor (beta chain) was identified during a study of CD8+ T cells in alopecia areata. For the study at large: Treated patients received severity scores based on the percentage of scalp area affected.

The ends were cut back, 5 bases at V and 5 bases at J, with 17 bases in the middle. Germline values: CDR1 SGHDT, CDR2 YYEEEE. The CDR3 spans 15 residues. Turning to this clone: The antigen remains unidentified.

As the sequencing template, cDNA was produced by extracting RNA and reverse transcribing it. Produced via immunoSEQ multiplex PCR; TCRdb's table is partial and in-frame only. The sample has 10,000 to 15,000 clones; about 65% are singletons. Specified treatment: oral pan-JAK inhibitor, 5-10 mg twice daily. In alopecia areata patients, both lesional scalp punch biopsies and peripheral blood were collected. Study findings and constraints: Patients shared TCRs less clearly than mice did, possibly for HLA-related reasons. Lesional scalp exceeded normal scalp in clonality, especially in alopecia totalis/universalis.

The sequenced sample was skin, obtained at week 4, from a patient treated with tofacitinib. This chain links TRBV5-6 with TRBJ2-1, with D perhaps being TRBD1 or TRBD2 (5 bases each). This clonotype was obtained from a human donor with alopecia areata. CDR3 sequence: CASSQLTRGHNEQFF. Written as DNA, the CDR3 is TGTGCCAGCAGTCAGCTCACTAGGGGACACAATGAGCAGTTCTTC.